This TCR beta chain was found in a study of post-analysis software for immune sequencing data. Study at large: Relapsing-remitting, secondary progressive and progressive-relapsing forms made up the multiple sclerosis disease courses.

Study-wide points: Under the F measure, samples that were prepared in one batch clustered strongly together. Those with multiple sclerosis, the patient group, showed significantly lower normalized Chao1 diversity than controls. About five TRBV segments (TRBV5-6, TRBV5-1 and TRBV20-1 among them) occurred more frequently in patients than in controls.

Unique molecular identifiers were present in the TCR beta cDNA libraries. TCRdb processed the PCR reads anew with MiXCR; each CDR3 protein has one entry. The data contain 150,000 to 200,000 distinct CDR3 sequences, around 36% of them singletons. There are 15 residues in the CDR3. Per the germline V gene, CDR1 is MRHNA and CDR2 is SNTAGT. V lost 6 bases to trimming and J lost 7 bases; unmatched junction nucleotides: 8. A few counts support this clonotype. What it recognizes is unknown. V usage is TRBV6-4 and J usage is TRBJ2-1; 11 nucleotides match TRBD2. The sequence came from a girl between 10 and 17 years old with multiple sclerosis. The sequences come from blood, collected after autologous hematopoietic stem cell transplantation. CDR3 sequence reads: CASSWTSGSTNEQFF. Here the CDR3 DNA reads TGTGCCAGCAGCTGGACTAGCGGGTCGACTAATGAGCAGTTCTTC.